This entry features one TCR beta chain sequence. What it recognizes is unknown. The CDR3 length is 14 residues. Looked up from germline, CDR1 is SGHRS and CDR2 is YFSETQ. Losses at the gene ends were 4 bases for V and 6 bases for J; bases not matched to a gene: 9. Expressed TCRB transcripts were sequenced because the entire RNA isolate underwent reverse transcription. This table comes from immunoSEQ multiplex PCR, and its TCRdb copy is limited to in-frame clones, with some not included. The table lists roughly 240,000 clones, about 23% of them singletons. This record belongs to a study of beta chain features in type 1 diabetes. Study-wide results and caveats: Patients with Type 1 diabetes showed moderately but significantly shorter TCRB CDR3s in all four CD4+ subsets.

The TCR comes from a woman aged 25 to 39 with type 1 diabetes. Sequencing was done on a sample of naive CD4+ T cells from blood. The chain joins TRBV5-1 to TRBJ1-1, with 7 bases matching TRBD1. In nucleotides, the CDR3 is TGCGCCAGCAGCCCTGGACAGGAGGGGGCTGAAGCTTTCTTT. It translates to CASSPGQEGAEAFF.